The rows below give T cell receptor beta chains drawn from one sample of a study of regulatory T cells in long-lasting Graves disease. Via MiXCR, TCRdb re-called the multiplex PCR reads, giving one row per CDR3 protein. Here the sample spans 310,000 or so distinct CDR3 sequences, 15% to 20% being singletons. The sequences come from peripheral blood mononuclear cells (PBMCs), collected when the disease was refractory, from a patient treated with antithyroid drugs. These receptors were taken from a female donor with Graves disease. The CDR3 runs from the conserved cysteine through the conserved F or W. The D gene is left open where the match is weak. Clone size is not always given. Where it is, it says once, few, many or a class for expanded clones.

-	TRBV28	15	TRBJ1-5	-	CASSLWAGYDQPQHF	TGTGCCAGCAGTTTATGGGCAGGGTACGATCAGCCCCAGCATTTT
many	TRBV5-1	14	TRBJ1-6	-	CASSPPGTNSPLHF	TGTGCCAGCAGCCCCCCGGGAACTAATTCACCCCTCCACTTT
many	TRBV12-5	15	TRBJ1-1	TRBD1	CASGFRQGRNTEAFF	TGTGCTAGTGGTTTCAGACAGGGGCGCAACACTGAAGCTTTCTTT
many	TRBV6-2/TRBV6-3	14	TRBJ1-1	-	CASSRRRDGTEAFF	TGTGCCAGCAGTAGACGCCGTGATGGCACTGAAGCTTTCTTT
few	TRBV19	14	TRBJ1-1	TRBD1	CASSPGTGLTEAFF	TGTGCCAGTAGTCCGGGGACAGGGCTCACTGAAGCTTTCTTT
-	TRBV19	15	TRBJ1-1	TRBD1	CASSSRDRVNTEAFF	TGTGCCAGTAGTTCCAGGGACAGGGTGAACACTGAAGCTTTCTTT
-	TRBV3-1	16	TRBJ2-3	TRBD1	CASSQDGTVGTDTQYF	TGTGCCAGCAGCCAAGATGGGACAGTCGGCACAGATACGCAGTATTTT
many	TRBV7-9	15	TRBJ1-2	TRBD1	CASSADRGVYYGYTF	TGTGCCAGCAGCGCAGACAGGGGAGTTTACTATGGCTACACCTTC
many	TRBV11-2	16	TRBJ1-2	TRBD1	CASSNARQGGFYGYTF	TGTGCCAGCAGCAACGCAAGACAGGGGGGATTTTATGGCTACACCTTC
few	TRBV24-1	12	TRBJ2-2	-	CATSRGTGELFF	TGTGCCACCAGTAGGGGTACCGGGGAGCTGTTTTTT
few	TRBV5-1	15	TRBJ2-7	-	CASSPIPQISYEQYF	TGCGCCAGCAGCCCGATCCCACAGATCTCCTACGAGCAGTACTTC
-	TRBV29-1	14	TRBJ2-7	TRBD1	CSVEDGDRSYEQYF	TGCAGCGTTGAAGATGGGGACAGGTCCTACGAGCAGTACTTC
-	TRBV9	15	TRBJ1-4	-	CASSVGAGTNEKLFF	TGTGCCAGCAGCGTAGGGGCAGGGACTAATGAAAAACTGTTTTTT
few	TRBV7-9	16	TRBJ2-3	-	CASSLTSQGFTDTQYF	TGTGCCAGCAGCTTAACGTCACAGGGATTCACAGATACGCAGTATTTT
-	TRBV7-8	16	TRBJ2-1	TRBD1	CASSFPDRGDYNEQFF	TGTGCCAGCAGCTTTCCCGACAGGGGGGACTACAATGAGCAGTTCTTC
few	TRBV7-9	16	TRBJ2-5	-	CASSLGLGLTPETQYF	TGTGCCAGCAGCTTAGGACTCGGGCTGACTCCAGAGACCCAGTACTTC
few	TRBV9	17	TRBJ2-6	TRBD1	CASSRTGDLSGANVLTF	TGTGCCAGCAGCCGGACAGGGGATCTCTCAGGGGCCAACGTCCTGACTTTC
many	TRBV2	11	TRBJ2-2	-	CASATGGELFF	TGTGCCAGCGCCACGGGCGGGGAGCTGTTTTTT
-	TRBV5-1	16	TRBJ2-7	-	CASSLEAWGSTYEQYF	TGCGCCAGCAGCTTGGAAGCCTGGGGCTCAACCTACGAGCAGTACTTC
few	TRBV6-1	16	TRBJ1-2	TRBD1	CASSEIPTGGNYGYTF	TGTGCCAGCAGTGAGATCCCGACAGGGGGTAACTATGGCTACACCTTC
many	TRBV3-1	10	TRBJ2-5	-	CASSSEAQYF	TGTGCCAGCAGCTCGGAGGCCCAGTACTTC
many	TRBV28	15	TRBJ1-1	-	CASSLLGDSYTEAFF	TGTGCCAGCAGCCTCCTCGGGGATTCCTACACTGAAGCTTTCTTT
few	TRBV12-3/TRBV12-4	13	TRBJ1-5	-	CASSFGANQPQHF	TGTGCCAGCAGTTTTGGAGCAAACCAGCCCCAGCATTTT
few	TRBV12-3/TRBV12-4	15	TRBJ1-5	-	CASSLYRDDNQPQHF	TGTGCCAGCAGTTTATACAGGGACGACAATCAGCCCCAGCATTTT
-	TRBV12-3/TRBV12-4	12	TRBJ2-2	-	CASTINRGELFF	TGTGCCAGCACCATAAACAGAGGGGAGCTGTTTTTT
many	TRBV5-5	13	TRBJ2-7	-	CASSPVISYEQYF	TGTGCCAGCAGCCCCGTAATCTCCTACGAGCAGTACTTC
-	TRBV5-1	14	TRBJ2-7	-	CASSLGTDFYEQYF	TGCGCCAGCAGCTTGGGGACAGACTTCTACGAGCAGTACTTC
many	TRBV6-1	13	TRBJ1-1	TRBD1	CASSRPGGGAAFF	TGTGCCAGCAGCCGTCCAGGGGGAGGTGCGGCTTTCTTT
-	TRBV18	14	TRBJ1-4	-	CASSAAGKDEKLFF	TGTGCCAGCTCAGCTGCAGGGAAGGATGAAAAACTGTTTTTT
few	TRBV4-1	14	TRBJ2-5	-	CASSQDLRGETQYF	TGCGCCAGCAGCCAAGATCTGAGGGGAGAGACCCAGTACTTC
many	TRBV7-2	14	TRBJ2-5	TRBD1	CASSQGQHQETQYF	TGTGCCAGCAGCCAGGGACAGCACCAAGAGACCCAGTACTTC
-	TRBV19	13	TRBJ1-5	-	CASTTEGNQPQHF	TGTGCCAGTACGACCGAGGGAAATCAGCCCCAGCATTTT
many	TRBV28	16	TRBJ2-4	-	CASSSRTHLAKNIQYF	TGTGCCAGCAGCTCTAGGACTCATCTAGCCAAAAACATTCAGTACTTC
many	TRBV6-1	15	TRBJ2-7	-	CASSPPDVNSYEQYF	TGTGCCAGCAGCCCCCCGGACGTGAACTCCTACGAGCAGTACTTC
many	TRBV7-2	14	TRBJ2-7	-	CASSSGRGSYEQYF	TGTGCCAGCAGTTCCGGCCGCGGCTCCTACGAGCAGTACTTC
many	TRBV30	14	TRBJ1-6	-	CAWNSQGRNSPLHF	TGTGCCTGGAATTCACAGGGAAGGAATTCACCCCTCCACTTT
few	TRBV27	13	TRBJ2-7	-	CASSPETAYEQYF	TGTGCCAGCAGTCCCGAGACAGCCTACGAGCAGTACTTC
few	TRBV5-1	15	TRBJ2-5	-	CASSQTSQPGETQYF	TGCGCCAGCAGTCAGACTTCTCAACCGGGGGAGACCCAGTACTTC
many	TRBV2	17	TRBJ2-7	TRBD2	CASSDDLWSGKTYEQYF	TGTGCCAGCAGTGATGACCTTTGGAGCGGGAAAACCTACGAGCAGTACTTC
many	TRBV10-3	11	TRBJ1-1	-	CAIKGNTEAFF	TGTGCCATCAAGGGGAACACTGAAGCTTTCTTT
few	TRBV5-1	13	TRBJ1-5	-	CASSFDTNQPQHF	TGCGCCAGCAGCTTTGACACAAATCAGCCCCAGCATTTT
few	TRBV19	18	TRBJ2-6	TRBD1	CASSVQGQASSGANVLTF	TGTGCCAGTAGTGTGCAGGGACAGGCCAGCTCTGGGGCCAACGTCCTGACTTTC
-	TRBV7-2	16	TRBJ2-3	-	CASTSGVGQSTDTQYF	TGTGCCAGCACCTCCGGGGTAGGGCAGAGCACAGATACGCAGTATTTT